Below, 10 T cell receptor beta chains from the same sample are listed, as sequenced in a study of neoadjuvant nivolumab and ipilimumab in lung cancer. Some clones are missing from TCRdb's copy, which holds only in-frame ones; the method was immunoSEQ multiplex PCR. The table has some 50,000 clones, roughly 91% seen once. The sequences come from blood, collected before neoadjuvant nivolumab, alone or with ipilimumab. The receptor set was obtained from an adult with non-small cell lung cancer. Some clones in this sample may be carry-over from other donors' samples.

This chain links TRBV2 with TRBJ2-3, with D unclear. The CDR3 has 13 residues. In germline, CDR1 is SNHLY, CDR2 FYNNEI. V dropped 3 bases and J dropped 0 bases, with 4 bases sitting between them. CDR3 loop: CASSERSTDTQYF. In DNA form, the CDR3 reads TGTGCCAGCAGTGAGCGGAGCACAGATACGCAGTATTTT. The full variable domain, with the rest looked up from reference TRBV2 and TRBJ2-3, is EPEVTQTPSHQVTQMGQEVILRCVPISNHLYFYWYRQILGQKVEFLVSFYNNEISEKSEIFDDQFSVERPDGSNFTLKIRSTKLEDSAMYFCASSERSTDTQYFGPGTRLTVL.

V usage is TRBV9 and J usage is TRBJ2-3; TRBD2 matches 8 bases. The V and J ends lost 7 bases and 4 bases, in that order; junction bases with no gene match: 8. The germline CDR1 and CDR2 sequences are SGDLS and YYNGEE. The CDR3 runs 14 residues. Here the CDR3 DNA reads TGTGCCAGCTCCCACGGGGGGGGCTCAGATACGCAGTATTTT. Translation gives CASSHGGGSDTQYF.

The chain has TRBV7-2 and TRBJ1-1, with a tentative D call TRBD1 (6 bases). Per the germline V gene, CDR1 is SGHTA and CDR2 is FQGNSA. This CDR3 spans 12 amino acids. V was trimmed by 8 bases and J by 6 bases, leaving 13 bases between them. In DNA form, the CDR3 reads TGTGCCAGCGGGCTGGGGGCCGCTGAAGCTTTCTTT. This gives the protein CASGLGAAEAFF.

The chain carries TRBV27 and TRBJ1-5; D is perhaps TRBD1 (6 bases). The CDR3 loop spans 15 amino acids. CDR1 is MNHEY and CDR2 is SMNVEV in the germline V gene (reference sequence). Trimming took off 6 bases at V and 7 bases at J, with 19 bases between the two ends. The CDR3 sequence is CASRSRGAVGQPQHF. The CDR3 DNA follows: TGTGCCAGCAGGTCGCGGGGGGCCGTAGGACAGCCCCAGCATTTT.

This clone was picked up a small number of times. The chain combines TRBV7-6 with TRBJ2-1; 7 bases fit TRBD1. Germline V CDR1 and CDR2: SGHVS, FNYEAQ. CDR3 length equals 15 residues. V lost 5 bases, J lost 6 bases, and 10 bases stayed unmatched. Here the CDR3 DNA reads TGTGCCAGCAGCGCCGGGACAGTCACCCTCAATGAGCAGTTCTTC. It specifies CASSAGTVTLNEQFF.

This chain links TRBV30 with TRBJ2-3; D is uncertain. The germline V and J ends were trimmed by 3 bases and 1 base, with 11 bases remaining between them. CDR1 is GTSNPN, CDR2 SVGIG, per germline (reference sequence). This CDR3 comprises 14 residues. Written as DNA, the CDR3 is TGTGCCTGGAGCTTAGGGTTAGGCACAGATACGCAGTATTTT. Its protein product is CAWSLGLGTDTQYF.

Only a few counts were recorded for this clone. V and J are TRBV5-1 and TRBJ1-2, with D hard to call. This CDR3 has 14 residues. Germline CDR1 and CDR2: SGHRS and YFSETQ. Trimming removed 0 bases at V and 0 bases at J, with 6 bases between. The DNA of the CDR3 is TGCGCCAGCAGCTTGGCGTTAACTAACTATGGCTACACCTTC. Residues: CASSLALTNYGYTF.

The chain employs TRBV29-1 and TRBJ2-3; no firm D call. Deletions cut 6 bases from V and 4 bases from J, with 11 bases between. The CDR3 has 12 amino acids. Germline V gene data show CDR1 as SQVTM and CDR2 as ANQGSEA. The DNA for the CDR3 is TGCAGCGTGGGGATAGGGTCAGATACGCAGTATTTT. It encodes CSVGIGSDTQYF.

The chain joins TRBV15 to TRBJ2-2; D is possibly TRBD1 (6 bases). There are 17 residues in the CDR3. V gave up 5 bases and J gave up 5 bases, with 21 bases separating them. Per the germline V gene, CDR1 is LNHNV and CDR2 is YYDKDF (reference sequence). CDR3 DNA sequence: TGTGCCACCAGCCACAGGGAAAGGGCAGGGGTAACCGGGGAGCTGTTTTTT. Protein sequence: CATSHRERAGVTGELFF.

This clone was seen only once. The chain couples TRBV5-4 to TRBJ1-1, with 7 bases fitting TRBD1. The CDR3 runs 13 residues. CDR1 is SGHNT, CDR2 YYREEE, per germline (reference sequence). The trim removed 4 bases at V and 4 bases at J, leaving 4 bases unmatched. CDR3 sequence (DNA): TGTGCCAGCAGCGCTTACAGGGGCACTGAAGCTTTCTTT. It codes for CASSAYRGTEAFF.